This is a list of T cell receptor beta chains from one sample in a study of brain metastases from non-small cell lung cancer. TCRdb's copy holds only in-frame clones and misses some; the assay was immunoSEQ multiplex PCR. Among under 1,500 clones listed, 70% to 85% were seen once. The sequencing input was tissue from a brain metastasis. The receptors here all came from a donor aged 40 or over with non-small cell lung cancer. CDR3s include the opening cysteine and the closing phenylalanine or tryptophan. D genes are given only for firm matches. Where a row states a size, it is once, few, many or the class of an expanded clone; other rows omit it.

TRBV7-2,few,TRBJ2-1,TRBD2,CASSFLTSGNEQFF,TGTGCCAGCAGTTTTCTGACTAGCGGCAATGAGCAGTTCTTC
TRBV6-5,few,TRBJ1-1,.,CASITKLFYDTEAFF,TGTGCCAGCATTACTAAGCTTTTCTATGATACTGAAGCTTTCTTT
TRBV18,.,TRBJ2-3,.,CASSPFRTGGYTDTQYF,TGTGCCAGCTCACCTTTCCGGACTGGGGGGTACACAGATACGCAGTATTTT
TRBV7-9,few,TRBJ2-1,.,CASSLTLVSYNEQFF,TGTGCCAGCAGCCTAACACTAGTCTCCTACAATGAGCAGTTCTTC
TRBV12-3/TRBV12-4,.,TRBJ1-1,.,CASSFTRGAFF,TGTGCCAGCAGTTTCACGAGAGGAGCTTTCTTT
TRBV18,.,TRBJ1-3,.,CASSPESGNTIYF,TGTGCCAGCTCACCAGAGTCTGGAAACACCATATATTTT
TRBV5-1,few,TRBJ2-1,.,CASSLEGSGARSSYNEQFF,TGCGCCAGCAGCTTGGAAGGGTCCGGCGCCCGATCTTCCTACAATGAGCAGTTCTTC
TRBV7-2,.,TRBJ2-1,.,CASSLRTRGYNEQFF,TGTGCCAGCAGCTTACGGACCAGGGGATACAATGAGCAGTTCTTC
TRBV7-3,.,TRBJ2-1,.,CASSPWGAALNEQFF,TGTGCCAGCAGCCCTTGGGGGGCCGCATTAAATGAGCAGTTCTTC
TRBV6-2/TRBV6-3,.,TRBJ2-3,TRBD1,CASSDPGTERHTDTQYF,TGTGCCAGCAGTGACCCCGGGACAGAGCGACACACAGATACGCAGTATTTT
TRBV28,.,TRBJ1-2,.,CASGVQGYYGYTF,TGTGCCAGCGGGGTACAGGGTTACTATGGCTACACCTTC
TRBV7-8,large,TRBJ2-2,TRBD1,CASSRDRGVWYGELFF,TGTGCCAGCAGCAGGGACAGGGGGGTCTGGTACGGGGAGCTGTTTTTT
TRBV18,hyperexpanded,TRBJ2-1,.,CASSPLRGSEQFF,TGTGCCAGCTCACCACTCAGGGGCTCTGAGCAGTTCTTC
TRBV5-4,.,TRBJ1-6,TRBD1,CASSLDRDNSPLHF,TGTGCCAGCAGCTTAGACAGGGACAATTCACCCCTCCACTTT
TRBV19,.,TRBJ2-3,TRBD2,CASSMHSGGLTDTQYF,TGTGCCAGTAGTATGCATAGCGGGGGGCTCACAGATACGCAGTATTTT
TRBV9,.,TRBJ2-7,TRBD1,CASSVGQGTAYEQYF,TGTGCCAGCAGCGTAGGACAGGGGACCGCCTACGAGCAGTACTTC
TRBV2,.,TRBJ2-2,TRBD2,CASSVAGGYGTGELFF,TGTGCCAGCAGTGTTGCGGGGGGCTATGGCACCGGGGAGCTGTTTTTT
TRBV27,.,TRBJ1-5,.,CASSWAGSNQPQHF,TGTGCCAGCAGTTGGGCAGGGAGCAATCAGCCCCAGCATTTT
TRBV2,.,TRBJ1-2,.,CTSSEAPIGDGGYTF,TGTACCAGCAGTGAAGCCCCTATAGGGGACGGGGGCTACACCTTC
TRBV18,.,TRBJ2-2,TRBD1,CASSPRRETGKSGELFF,TGTGCCAGCTCACCACGAAGGGAGACAGGGAAGTCCGGGGAGCTGTTTTTT
TRBV6-5,.,TRBJ1-6,.,CASSLGNSPLHF,TGTGCCAGCAGCCTGGGGAATTCACCCCTCCACTTT
TRBV5-6,once,TRBJ2-7,.,CASSFQGSYEQYF,TGTGCCAGCAGCTTCCAGGGCTCCTACGAGCAGTACTTC
TRBV7-3,.,TRBJ1-2,.,CASSTATAVGDYGYTF,TGTGCCAGCAGCACTGCGACAGCCGTGGGGGACTATGGCTACACCTTC
TRBV4-2,.,TRBJ2-5,.,CASSYRTLPQETQYF,TGTGCCAGCAGCTATCGGACTCTACCCCAAGAGACCCAGTACTTC
TRBV28,.,TRBJ1-2,.,CASYGPDRLDSF,TGTGCCAGCTACGGTCCGGACCGTCTAGATTCCTTC
TRBV5-1,.,TRBJ2-3,.,CASSFRRGSYTDTQYF,TGCGCCAGCAGCTTTCGCCGGGGCTCCTACACAGATACGCAGTATTTT
TRBV29-1,.,TRBJ1-2,.,CSVERGYTF,TGCAGCGTTGAACGTGGCTACACCTTC
TRBV6-5,once,TRBJ1-2,TRBD1,CASRPIPGGYGYTF,TGTGCCAGCAGACCAATCCCAGGGGGCTATGGCTACACCTTC
TRBV9,.,TRBJ2-7,.,CASSVLPGSSYEQYF,TGTGCCAGCAGCGTTCTACCAGGGAGCTCCTACGAGCAGTACTTC
TRBV30,.,TRBJ1-5,.,CAWSEGRQPQHF,TGTGCCTGGAGTGAGGGGCGCCAGCCCCAGCATTTT
TRBV7-9,.,TRBJ2-3,.,CASSLEGTDTQYF,TGTGCCAGCAGCTTAGAGGGCACAGATACGCAGTATTTT
TRBV28,few,TRBJ2-5,TRBD2,CASRPPGLAGIQETQYF,TGTGCCAGCAGACCACCCGGACTAGCGGGGATCCAAGAGACCCAGTACTTC
TRBV6-6,.,TRBJ2-7,.,CASSYQTSYEQYF,TGTGCCAGCAGTTACCAGACCTCCTACGAGCAGTACTTC
TRBV7-2,.,TRBJ1-1,.,CASSSWTANTEAFF,TGTGCCAGCAGCTCCTGGACAGCGAACACTGAAGCTTTCTTT
TRBV7-8,.,TRBJ1-6,.,CASSLNSGLSFSPLHF,TGTGCCAGCAGCTTAAATAGCGGGTTGTCTTTCTCACCCCTCCACTTT
TRBV18,.,TRBJ1-3,.,CASSFDGQISGNTIYF,TGTGCCAGCTCATTTGATGGACAGATCTCTGGAAACACCATATATTTT
TRBV6-5,.,TRBJ1-2,.,CASSYSPNYGYTF,TGTGCCAGCAGTTACTCTCCTAACTATGGCTACACCTTC
TRBV29-1,.,TRBJ1-1,.,CSVEGQMNTEAFF,TGCAGCGTTGAGGGGCAGATGAACACTGAAGCTTTCTTT
TRBV28,.,TRBJ1-4,.,CASSRHTTNEKLFF,TGTGCCAGCAGTAGACATACAACTAATGAAAAACTGTTTTTT
TRBV5-6,.,TRBJ1-2,TRBD1,CASSPRTGGYYGYTF,TGTGCCAGCAGCCCTCGGACAGGGGGATACTATGGCTACACCTTC
TRBV19,few,TRBJ1-3,.,CASSTAGATGNTIYF,TGTGCCAGTAGTACCGCCGGGGCAACTGGAAACACCATATATTTT
TRBV11-3,.,TRBJ1-5,.,CASSLLSGRGQPQHF,TGTGCCAGCAGCCTTCTTAGCGGGAGAGGACAGCCCCAGCATTTT
TRBV2,.,TRBJ2-7,.,CATSVPQGTRQYF,TGTGCCACCTCAGTTCCCCAGGGTACACGGCAGTACTTC
TRBV6-1,.,TRBJ1-2,.,CASSEHRGLGDYGYTF,TGTGCCAGCAGTGAACATAGGGGACTCGGGGACTATGGCTACACCTTC
TRBV28,few,TRBJ1-1,.,CASTFLGRQWNTEAFF,TGTGCCAGCACTTTTCTAGGACGCCAATGGAACACTGAAGCTTTCTTT
TRBV4-3,once,TRBJ1-4,TRBD1,CASSQGGGQGPLGEEKLFF,TGCGCCAGCAGCCAAGGAGGGGGACAGGGACCGCTAGGGGAAGAAAAACTGTTTTTT
TRBV5-1,few,TRBJ2-1,TRBD2,CASRGTSGVNEQFF,TGCGCCAGCAGAGGGACTAGCGGGGTTAATGAGCAGTTCTTC
TRBV6-1,large,TRBJ1-3,.,CASSEGRRVLLWINTIYF,TGTGCCAGCAGTGAAGGTCGGAGGGTACTACTCTGGATAAACACCATATATTTT
TRBV7-2,few,TRBJ1-1,.,CASSLWAALGTEAFF,TGTGCCAGCAGCTTATGGGCGGCCCTGGGCACTGAAGCTTTCTTT
TRBV4-2,.,TRBJ2-6,.,CASSQYAGAGANVLTF,TGTGCCAGCAGCCAATACGCAGGGGCTGGGGCCAACGTCCTGACTTTC
TRBV7-8,.,TRBJ1-1,.,CASKQSELNTEAFF,TGTGCCAGCAAACAAAGCGAGCTGAACACTGAAGCTTTCTTT
TRBV27,few,TRBJ2-1,.,CASTGGPNEQFF,TGTGCCAGCACAGGGGGGCCCAATGAGCAGTTCTTC
TRBV7-6,.,TRBJ2-7,.,CASSLESSYEQYF,TGTGCCAGCAGCTTAGAGAGCTCCTACGAGCAGTACTTC
TRBV4-1,.,TRBJ1-1,.,CASSQDNPVNTKAFF,TGCGCCAGCAGCCAAGATAATCCAGTGAACACTAAAGCTTTCTTT